These T cell receptor beta chains were read from a single sample in a study of cytomegalovirus exposure and HLA in healthy donors. Sequencing was performed with immunoSEQ multiplex PCR; in TCRdb, only in-frame clones are kept and a portion is missing. The sample records roughly 170,000 clones, approximately 80% being singletons. Sequenced sample: PBMCs. These receptors were taken from a girl aged 2 to 9 in good health and CMV-seropositive. Each CDR3 is given with its conserved first and last residue. The D gene is left open where the match is weak. Clone size is given for some rows only: seen once, a few or many times, or a class if the clone is expanded.

v_call,clone_size,d_call,j_call,cdr3_nt,cdr3_aa
TRBV4-1,.,TRBD1,TRBJ2-7,TGCGCCAGCAGCCAAGATCAAGGACAGGGATCGTCCGAGCAGTACTTC,CASSQDQGQGSSEQYF
TRBV19,.,.,TRBJ1-1,TGTGCCAGTAGTCCACGCAGGGAAATGAAGACTGAAGCTTTCTTT,CASSPRREMKTEAFF
TRBV7-8,.,.,TRBJ1-1,TGTGCCAGCAGCTTACGGGGGACGAACACTGAAGCTTTCTTT,CASSLRGTNTEAFF
TRBV29-1,.,.,TRBJ1-1,TGCAGCGCCCTGACAGCTAACACTGAAGCTTTCTTT,CSALTANTEAFF
TRBV28,.,.,TRBJ2-5,TGTGCCAGCAGTCTAGGAGAGACCCAGTACTTC,CASSLGETQYF
TRBV5-4,few,TRBD1,TRBJ2-7,TGTGCCAGCAGCTTGGGACAGGGATCCTACGAGCAGTACTTC,CASSLGQGSYEQYF
TRBV6-5,.,.,TRBJ2-7,TGTGCCAGCAGTTATTATGCAGGGTCCGTCTACGAGCAGTACTTC,CASSYYAGSVYEQYF
TRBV5-1,.,TRBD2,TRBJ2-1,TGCGCCAGCAGCTTGGGGACTAGCGGGGAGAAGCAGTTCTTC,CASSLGTSGEKQFF
TRBV7-8,.,.,TRBJ2-7,TGTGCCAGCAGCTTGGGGGGTTTGATGGGGGTGGTTACCTACGAGCAGTACTTC,CASSLGGLMGVVTYEQYF
TRBV10-3,.,TRBD1,TRBJ1-4,TGTGCCTCGCAGGGGACAGAAAATGAAAAACTGTTTTTT,CASQGTENEKLFF
TRBV4-1,.,TRBD2,TRBJ2-7,TGCGCCAGCAGCCAAGTCAGTCTAGCGGGTTACTACGAGCAGTACTTC,CASSQVSLAGYYEQYF
TRBV29-1,.,.,TRBJ2-3,TGCAGTATAAATCGGAGCGGACCTAGCACAGATACGCAGTATTTT,CSINRSGPSTDTQYF
TRBV5-1,.,TRBD1,TRBJ2-1,TGCGCCAGCGGCCGGGACAGCCCCTACAATGAGCAGTTCTTC,CASGRDSPYNEQFF
TRBV30,.,.,TRBJ1-2,TGTGCCTGTCCTCTGCCAGTTACAAAAGCTAACTATGGCTACACCTTC,CACPLPVTKANYGYTF
TRBV23-1,.,TRBD1,TRBJ2-7,TGCGCCAGCAGTCAAGGCCCTCGACAGGGGTTCTCCTACGAGCAGTACTTC,CASSQGPRQGFSYEQYF
TRBV5-1,.,.,TRBJ2-3,TGCGCCAGCTGCCGGGTTAGCACAGATACGCAGTATTTT,CASCRVSTDTQYF
TRBV2,.,.,TRBJ1-5,TGTGCCAGCAGTGACACAGGGAGAGGTCAGCCCCAGCATTTT,CASSDTGRGQPQHF
TRBV6-5,.,.,TRBJ1-4,TGTGCCAGCAGTTACAGGGGTTCAACTAATGAAAAACTGTTTTTT,CASSYRGSTNEKLFF
TRBV4-1,.,.,TRBJ2-5,TGCGCCAGCAGCCAAGGTAACCGGGACACCAAATCCCAAGAGACCCAGTACTTC,CASSQGNRDTKSQETQYF
TRBV9,once,TRBD1,TRBJ1-2,TGTGCCAGCAGCGGCGGCGGGACAGGGGGAATCTATGGCTACACCTTC,CASSGGGTGGIYGYTF
TRBV25-1,.,TRBD1,TRBJ2-7,TGTGCCAGCAGTGAGGACAGGGGCCACGAGCAGTACTTC,CASSEDRGHEQYF
TRBV9,.,.,TRBJ1-2,TGTGCCAGCAGCGTAGATCCCAGGCCAAGATATGGCTACACCTTC,CASSVDPRPRYGYTF
TRBV5-1,.,.,TRBJ2-7,TGCGCCAGCAGCTTGGATATAGTCTACGAGCAGTACTTC,CASSLDIVYEQYF
TRBV4-1,few,TRBD2,TRBJ2-1,TGCGCCAGCAGCCAACCTACCGGGACTAGCGGGAGTGATGAGCAGTTCTTC,CASSQPTGTSGSDEQFF
TRBV7-9,.,TRBD1,TRBJ1-5,TGTGCCAGCAGCTCGGGACAGCCCAATCAGCCCCAGCATTTT,CASSSGQPNQPQHF
TRBV7-3,.,.,TRBJ1-1,TGTGCCAGCAGCTCGACGGGGGGGGACACTGAAGCTTTCTTT,CASSSTGGDTEAFF
TRBV7-8,.,.,TRBJ2-7,TGTGCCAGCAGCTTATTATTGGCAGCCTACGAGCAGTACTTC,CASSLLLAAYEQYF
TRBV2,.,.,TRBJ1-5,TGTGCCAGCAAGGAGGGTATTGCGGAGCCCCAGCATTTT,CASKEGIAEPQHF
TRBV15,.,.,TRBJ1-3,TGTGCCACCAGCAGAGACGTCAGGTTCCTTGGAAACACCATATATTTT,CATSRDVRFLGNTIYF
TRBV7-3,.,TRBD1,TRBJ2-1,TGTGCCAGCAGCTCGCCCCAAACAGGGGGCTACTACAATGAGCAGTTCTTC,CASSSPQTGGYYNEQFF
TRBV5-1,.,.,TRBJ1-6,TGCGCCAGCAGCCCGTACGACAGGTATAATTCACCCCTCCACTTT,CASSPYDRYNSPLHF
TRBV7-9,.,TRBD2,TRBJ2-7,TGTTCCAGCAGCTTAGCGGGCAGCCTAGTAGCTGAGGGATACGAGCAGTACTTC,CSSSLAGSLVAEGYEQYF
TRBV5-4,once,.,TRBJ1-1,TGTGCCAGCAGCCCGAATGCAGGTCCGTCTGAAGCTTTCTTT,CASSPNAGPSEAFF
TRBV5-1,.,.,TRBJ1-1,TGCGCCAGCAGCTTGGCCCGGGGAGGACCGACGAACTTGAACACTGAAGCTTTCTTT,CASSLARGGPTNLNTEAFF
TRBV2,.,.,TRBJ1-1,TGTGCCAGCACCGAACAGGGTGCGGCGAACACTGAAGCTTTCTTT,CASTEQGAANTEAFF
TRBV9,.,.,TRBJ2-4,TGTGCCAGCAGCGCGGCTGACGGGTTCCCCGACAACATTCAGTACTTC,CASSAADGFPDNIQYF
TRBV19,.,.,TRBJ2-1,TGTGCCAGTAGTATGATGGGCCAGGGCTGGAATGAGCAGTTCTTC,CASSMMGQGWNEQFF
TRBV7-8,.,TRBD1,TRBJ1-3,TGTGCCAGCAGCTTAGGGGGGGCAGGGGGTAGCTCTGGAAACACCATATATTTT,CASSLGGAGGSSGNTIYF
TRBV6-5,.,TRBD1,TRBJ1-2,TGTGCCAGCAGTTACGGGACAGGGGGTCACTATGGCTACACCTTC,CASSYGTGGHYGYTF
TRBV30,.,.,TRBJ1-2,TGTGCCTGGAGTGAACGCGGTCGGGGCTACACCTTC,CAWSERGRGYTF
TRBV6-5,few,.,TRBJ1-3,TGTGCCAGCAGTTACGGAGAGACTGGAAACACCATATATTTT,CASSYGETGNTIYF
TRBV5-1,.,.,TRBJ2-5,TGCGCCAGCAGCTTGGCAGGAACCCAAGAGACCCAGTACTTC,CASSLAGTQETQYF
TRBV7-6,.,TRBD1,TRBJ2-2,TGTGCCAGCAGCTTAAATCCGGGACAGGGATTCACCGGGGAGCTGTTTTTT,CASSLNPGQGFTGELFF
TRBV5-6,.,TRBD2,TRBJ2-1,TGTGCCAGCAGCTTGGAACTAGCGGGACTCGGTCTCTACAATGAGCAGTTCTTC,CASSLELAGLGLYNEQFF
TRBV29-1,.,TRBD1,TRBJ2-7,TGCAGCGTTGGGGCAGGGGGCTACGAGCAGTACTTC,CSVGAGGYEQYF
TRBV27,.,.,TRBJ1-2,TGTGCCAGCAGTATCAGGGGCCCCTATGGCTACACCTTC,CASSIRGPYGYTF